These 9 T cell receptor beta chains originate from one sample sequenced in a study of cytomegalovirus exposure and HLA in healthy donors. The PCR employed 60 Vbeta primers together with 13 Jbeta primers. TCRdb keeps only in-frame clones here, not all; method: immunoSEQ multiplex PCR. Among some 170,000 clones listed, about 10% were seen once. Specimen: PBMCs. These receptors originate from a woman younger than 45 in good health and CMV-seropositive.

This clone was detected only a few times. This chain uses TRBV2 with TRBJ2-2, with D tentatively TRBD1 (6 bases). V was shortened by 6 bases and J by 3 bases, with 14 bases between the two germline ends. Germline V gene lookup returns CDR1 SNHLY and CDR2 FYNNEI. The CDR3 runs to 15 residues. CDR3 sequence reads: CASRRQASDTGELFF. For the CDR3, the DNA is TGTGCCAGCAGGCGACAGGCGTCGGACACCGGGGAGCTGTTTTTT.

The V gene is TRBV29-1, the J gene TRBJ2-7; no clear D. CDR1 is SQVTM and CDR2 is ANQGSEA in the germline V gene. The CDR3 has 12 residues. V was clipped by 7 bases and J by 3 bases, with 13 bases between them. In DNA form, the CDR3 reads TGCAGCGCCGAGGAAACAAGCTACGAGCAGTACTTC. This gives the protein CSAEETSYEQYF.

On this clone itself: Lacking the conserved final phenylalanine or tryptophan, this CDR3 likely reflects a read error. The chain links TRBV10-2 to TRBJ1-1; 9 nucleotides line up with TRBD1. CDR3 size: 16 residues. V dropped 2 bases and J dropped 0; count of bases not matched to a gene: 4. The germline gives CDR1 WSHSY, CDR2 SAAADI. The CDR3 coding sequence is TGCGCCAGCAGTGAGCGGGGGACAGGGCTGAACACTGAAGCTTTCGTT. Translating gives CASSERGTGLNTEAFV.

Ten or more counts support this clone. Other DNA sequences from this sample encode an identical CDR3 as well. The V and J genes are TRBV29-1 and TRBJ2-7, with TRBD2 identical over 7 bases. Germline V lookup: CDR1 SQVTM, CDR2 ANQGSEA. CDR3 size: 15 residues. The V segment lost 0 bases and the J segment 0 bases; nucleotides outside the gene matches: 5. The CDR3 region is CSVEDPGGSSYEQYF. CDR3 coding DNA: TGCAGCGTTGAAGACCCCGGGGGGAGCTCCTACGAGCAGTACTTC.

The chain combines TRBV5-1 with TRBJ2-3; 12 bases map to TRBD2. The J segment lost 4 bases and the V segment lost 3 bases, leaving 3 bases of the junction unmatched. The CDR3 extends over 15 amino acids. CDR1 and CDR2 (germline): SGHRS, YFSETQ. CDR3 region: CASSSGLAGSDTQYF. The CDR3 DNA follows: TGCGCCAGCAGCTCAGGACTAGCGGGGTCAGATACGCAGTATTTT.

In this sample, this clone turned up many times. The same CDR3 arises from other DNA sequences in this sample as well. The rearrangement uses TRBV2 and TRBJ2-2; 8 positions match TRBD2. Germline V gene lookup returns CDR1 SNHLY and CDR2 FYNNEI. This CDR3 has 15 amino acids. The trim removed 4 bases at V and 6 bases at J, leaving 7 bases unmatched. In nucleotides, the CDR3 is TGTGCCAGCAGTGTAACGGGAGGGGGTGCCGGGGAGCTGTTTTTT. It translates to CASSVTGGGAGELFF.

Written as DNA, the CDR3 is TGTGCCAGCAGCGGGGGACAGATGCCCTACGAGCAGTACTTC. It codes for CASSGGQMPYEQYF. The chain uses TRBV9 and TRBJ2-7; 7 nucleotides agree with TRBD1. Germline V CDR1 and CDR2: SGDLS, YYNGEE. The ends lost 3 bases at V and 2 bases at J; junction bases unmatched: 5. CDR3 size: 14 residues.

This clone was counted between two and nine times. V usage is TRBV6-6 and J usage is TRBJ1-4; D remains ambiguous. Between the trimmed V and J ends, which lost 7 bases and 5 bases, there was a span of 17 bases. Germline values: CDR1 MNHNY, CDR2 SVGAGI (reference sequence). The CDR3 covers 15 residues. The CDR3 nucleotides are TGTGCCAGCACCAAAGACCGAGCTAGAAATGAAAAACTGTTTTTT. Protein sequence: CASTKDRARNEKLFF.

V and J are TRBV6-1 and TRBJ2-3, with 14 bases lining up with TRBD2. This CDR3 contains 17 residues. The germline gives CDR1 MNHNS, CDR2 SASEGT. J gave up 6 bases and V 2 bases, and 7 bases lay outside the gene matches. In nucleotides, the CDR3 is TGTGCCAGCAGTGAACGGAGGACTAGCGGGAGGACGGATACGCAGTATTTT. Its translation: CASSERRTSGRTDTQYF.